Below are 25 T cell receptor beta chains sequenced from a single sample in a study of T cell repertoires in cytomegalovirus infection. TCRdb re-called the reads with MiXCR, one entry per CDR3 protein. The sample yields 200,000 to 300,000 distinct CDR3 sequences, 10% to 15% seen once. The specimen sequenced was PBMCs. Receptors originate from a human donor in good health (CMV status not recorded). Some clones in this sample may be carry-over from other donors' samples.

This clonotype showed up many times. J is TRBJ2-3 and V is TRBV7-8, with D uncertain. The V gene's germline CDR1 is SGHVS and CDR2 FQNEAQ. The CDR3 has 12 amino acids. V was trimmed by 7 bases and J by 4 bases, leaving 9 bases between them. CDR3 sequence (DNA): TGTGCCAGCAAACCCCCGGCAGATACGCAGTATTTT. This gives the protein CASKPPADTQYF.

This clonotype has a count of ten or more. The chain uses TRBV2 and TRBJ2-1; 11 bases fit TRBD2. The CDR3 extends over 15 amino acids. The ends lost 4 bases at V and 8 bases at J; junction bases unmatched: 7. Looked up from germline, CDR1 is SNHLY and CDR2 is FYNNEI. CDR3: CASSVSLAGGDEQFF. The CDR3 nucleotides read TGTGCCAGCAGTGTTAGTCTAGCGGGAGGCGATGAGCAGTTCTTC.

The chain couples TRBV25-1 to TRBJ1-2; D is unclear. This CDR3 comprises 13 residues. In germline, CDR1 is MGHDK, CDR2 SYGVNS. V was trimmed by 2 bases and J by 3 bases, leaving 7 bases between them. CDR3 nucleotides: TGTGCCAGCAGTGAAATGGGAGACTATGGCTACACCTTC. Amino acids: CASSEMGDYGYTF.

There are many counts of this clonotype. The J gene is TRBJ2-7, the V gene TRBV6-1, with TRBD2 matching over 7 bases. Per germline, CDR1 MNHNS and CDR2 SASEGT. CDR3 size: 15 residues. V was clipped by 5 bases and J by 2 bases; unmatched bases: 9. The CDR3 DNA reads as TGTGCCAGCAGTACCCTGGGGGGGATCACCTACGAGCAGTACTTC. Translated, it gives CASSTLGGITYEQYF.

There are a few counts of this clonotype. The chain uses TRBV28 and TRBJ1-6, with TRBD1 matching 9 bases. Germline CDR1 reads MDHEN; CDR2 reads SYDVKM. Germline trimming cut 4 bases from V and 10 bases from J; bases unmatched to any gene: 5. The CDR3 runs 14 residues. This chain's CDR3 is CASSSGTGRSPLHF. The DNA for the CDR3 is TGTGCCAGCAGTTCCGGGACAGGGCGGTCACCCCTCCACTTT. Based on the CDR3 plus reference TRBV28 and TRBJ1-6, the full variable domain is DVKVTQSSRYLVKRTGEKVFLECVQDMDHENMFWYRQDPGLGLRLIYFSYDVKMKEKGDIPEGYSVSREKKERFSLILESASTNQTSMYLCASSSGTGRSPLHFGNGTRLTVT.

This clonotype was counted a few times. V gene TRBV12-3 or TRBV12-4 combines with J gene TRBJ2-7; no reliable D call. CDR3 size: 13 residues. V was cut by 3 bases and J by 2 bases, with 8 bases left in between. The CDR3: CASSFRNPYEQYF. The CDR3 DNA reads TGTGCCAGCAGTTTCCGTAACCCCTACGAGCAGTACTTC.

This clonotype was counted ten times or more. This chain links TRBV7-2 with TRBJ2-7; the match to TRBD2 covers 9 bases. CDR3 length: 16 residues. Germline V gene data show CDR1 as SGHTA and CDR2 as FQGNSA. V lost 4 bases and J lost 1; bases outside the gene matches: 8. In DNA, the CDR3 is TGTGCCAGCAGCTCCGGGACTAGCATCTTTTCCTACGAGCAGTACTTC. It codes for CASSSGTSIFSYEQYF.

The chain couples TRBV29-1 to TRBJ1-1; 9 bases agree with TRBD1. CDR1 and CDR2 from the germline V gene are SQVTM and ANQGSEA. This CDR3 has 14 residues. V gave up 3 bases and J gave up 4 bases; unmatched junction bases: 6. The CDR3 sequence: CSVEESTGGTEAFF. The CDR3 nucleotides read TGCAGCGTTGAGGAGTCGACAGGGGGCACTGAAGCTTTCTTT.

In this sample, this clonotype turned up many times. The V gene is TRBV11-2, the J gene TRBJ2-2; 12 nucleotides align to TRBD1. J lost 3 bases, V lost 4 bases, and 9 bases had no gene match. This CDR3 spans 18 amino acids. Germline assignment: CDR1 SGHAT and CDR2 FQNNGV. This CDR3 is CASSSHPGQGADTGELFF. CDR3 bases: TGTGCCAGCAGCTCCCACCCGGGACAGGGGGCGGACACCGGGGAGCTGTTTTTT.

On this clonotype: One end of the junction varies from germline; a read error may be responsible. The chain employs TRBV5-4 and TRBJ2-1; 9 bases align to TRBD1. The CDR3 loop spans 16 amino acids. Germline V gene data show CDR1 as SGHNT and CDR2 as YYREEE (reference sequence). The CDR3 DNA follows: TGTGCCAGCAGCTCCGGGACAGGGATCCCCTACAATGAGCGGTTCTTC. Translation gives CASSSGTGIPYNERFF. The full variable domain, completed using reference TRBV5-4 and TRBJ2-1, is ETGVTQSPTHLIKTRGQQVTLRCSSQSGHNTVSWYQQALGQGPQFIFQYYREEENGRGNFPPRFSGLQFPNYSSELNVNALELDDSALYLCASSSGTGIPYNERFFGPGTRLTVL.

V is TRBV7-2 and J is TRBJ1-3, with a weak D call TRBD1 (6 bases). The CDR3 sequence is 16 residues long. Germline CDR1 is SGHTA and CDR2 is FQGNSA. The V end lost 5 bases, the J end lost 0 bases, and 14 bases lay between the germline ends. The CDR3 nucleotides read TGTGCCAGCAGCCCCTCGGACAGAGCCTCTGGAAACACCATATATTTT. Residues: CASSPSDRASGNTIYF.

This clonotype has only a few counts. The rearrangement joins TRBV4-3 to TRBJ1-2, with D perhaps TRBD1 (6 bases). The V and J ends lost 2 bases and 0 bases respectively, with 13 bases between them. The CDR3 runs 16 residues. Germline CDR1 reads LGHNA; CDR2 reads YSLEER. The CDR3 spells CASSQQGPPTNYGYTF. CDR3 nucleotides: TGCGCCAGCAGCCAACAGGGGCCTCCCACTAACTATGGCTACACCTTC.

This clonotype appeared many times. V and J are TRBV6-2 or TRBV6-3 and TRBJ2-1; TRBD2 aligns across 12 bases. CDR1 is MNHEY, CDR2 SVGEGT, per germline. V was clipped by 6 bases and J by 4 bases; unmatched bases: 4. CDR3 length: 15 amino acids. This chain's CDR3 is CASSWTSGTYNEQFF. The CDR3 DNA reads TGTGCCAGCAGCTGGACTAGCGGGACATACAATGAGCAGTTCTTC.

V gene TRBV14 combines with J gene TRBJ1-6, with D possibly matching TRBD1 (6 bases). Germline CDR1 is SGHDN and CDR2 is FVKESK. The CDR3 is 17 residues long. The V and J ends lost 1 base and 0 bases respectively, with 10 bases between them. The CDR3 region has the DNA TGTGCCAGCAGCCAAGGAGGACAGAGCTCCTATAATTCACCCCTCCACTTT. Residues: CASSQGGQSSYNSPLHF.

This clonotype was picked up many times. The chain employs TRBV19 and TRBJ1-1; D is ambiguous. The CDR3 length is 13 residues. Looked up from germline, CDR1 is LNHDA and CDR2 is SQIVND (reference sequence). V lost 8 bases and J lost 1, with 11 bases in between. CDR3 sequence: CASSGRRNTEAFF. CDR3 nucleotide sequence: TGTGCCAGTTCGGGTAGGAGGAACACTGAAGCTTTCTTT.

Worth noting for this clonotype: This may be a read error: a much more frequent sequence differs by one nucleotide. This chain uses TRBV6-2 or TRBV6-3 with TRBJ2-1, with no clear D. The CDR3 is 14 residues long. Germline CDR1 is MNHEY and CDR2 is SVGEGT. The CDR3 sequence is CARSYGSAYNEQFF. CDR3 in DNA: TGTGCCCGCAGTTACGGGTCGGCCTACAATGAGCAGTTCTTC.

This clonotype was counted many times. The chain links TRBV7-2 to TRBJ2-2, with TRBD1 identical over 7 bases. CDR3 length: 15 amino acids. V was clipped by 5 bases and J by 6 bases; unmatched bases: 9. In germline, CDR1 is SGHTA, CDR2 FQGNSA. The CDR3 region is CASSRDSLYSGELFF. In DNA, the CDR3 is TGTGCCAGCAGCCGGGACAGTCTCTACTCCGGGGAGCTGTTTTTT. The full variable domain, rest sourced from reference TRBV7-2 and TRBJ2-2, is GAGVSQSPSNKVTEKGKDVELRCDPISGHTALYWYRQSLGQGLEFLIYFQGNSAPDKSGLPSDRFSAERTGGSVSTLTIQRTQQEDSAVYLCASSRDSLYSGELFFGEGSRLTVL.

This clonotype came up many times. This sequence joins TRBV4-1 and TRBJ2-7; D is possibly TRBD1 or TRBD2 (6 bases each). The germline V and J ends were trimmed by 2 bases and 6 bases, with 17 bases remaining between them. The CDR3 spans 15 residues. Germline CDR1 and CDR2: MGHRA and YSYEKL. CDR3 region: CASSQQGAGQGEQYF. As DNA, the CDR3 is TGCGCCAGCAGCCAACAAGGGGCGGGACAAGGCGAGCAGTACTTC.

The rearrangement links TRBV28 to TRBJ2-4, with TRBD1 as a possible D gene (5 bases). V lost 7 bases, J lost 0 bases, and 16 bases lay in between. CDR1 and CDR2 from the germline V gene are MDHEN and SYDVKM. The CDR3 length is 16 residues. The DNA of the CDR3 is TGTGCCAGCACCAAGACAGACTTATTAGCCAAAAACATTCAGTACTTC. Amino acids: CASTKTDLLAKNIQYF.

This clonotype was picked up many times. The rearrangement links TRBV27 to TRBJ2-1, with 7 bases fitting TRBD1. The CDR3 spans 15 residues. V trimming: 4 bases; J trimming: 4 bases; junction bases outside the gene matches: 7. The germline CDR1 and CDR2 sequences are MNHEY and SMNVEV (reference sequence). Here the CDR3 DNA reads TGTGCCAGCAGTTACCCGGGACAGACTTACAATGAGCAGTTCTTC. Protein sequence: CASSYPGQTYNEQFF.

This clonotype was picked up a small number of times. This rearrangement joins TRBV9 to TRBJ2-7; 11 bases map to TRBD2. CDR3 length equals 15 residues. The germline V gene encodes CDR1 SGDLS and CDR2 YYNGEE. The J segment lost 2 bases and the V segment lost 3 bases, leaving 4 bases of the junction unmatched. The CDR3 here is CASSASGGTTYEQYF. DNA of the CDR3: TGTGCCAGCAGCGCTAGCGGGGGGACAACCTACGAGCAGTACTTC.

The chain uses TRBV12-3 or TRBV12-4 and TRBJ1-2; 11 nucleotides match TRBD1. This CDR3 is built from 15 residues. V lost 6 bases to trimming and J lost 3 bases; unmatched junction nucleotides: 6. As DNA, the CDR3 is TGTGCCAGCAGATATGGGACAGGGGGGGACTATGGCTACACCTTC. This translates into CASRYGTGGDYGYTF.

This chain joins TRBV11-1 and TRBJ1-2; 7 nucleotides agree with TRBD1. The CDR3 has 14 amino acids. Germline assignment: CDR1 SGHAT and CDR2 FQDESV (reference sequence). Trimming removed 6 bases from V and 7 bases from J; junction bases left unmatched: 11. The chain's CDR3 is CASSPPGQLSGYTF. DNA of the CDR3: TGTGCCAGCAGTCCCCCGGGACAGCTTTCTGGCTACACCTTC.

This clonotype was observed many times. V gene TRBV19 combines with J gene TRBJ2-1; D not resolved. CDR1 and CDR2 (germline): LNHDA, SQIVND (reference sequence). V shed 5 bases and J shed 2 bases, with 7 bases lying between them. The CDR3 covers 13 residues. DNA of the CDR3: TGTGCCAGTAGTTCCAAGGCCTACAATGAGCAGTTCTTC. Protein: CASSSKAYNEQFF.

The V call is TRBV6-1, the J call TRBJ2-5; the D is unclear. The germline gives CDR1 MNHNS, CDR2 SASEGT. The CDR3 spans 16 residues. V was shortened by 6 bases and J by 3 bases, with 20 bases between the two germline ends. CDR3 sequence: CASSFGPTKKEETQYF. In nucleotides, the CDR3 is TGTGCCAGCAGCTTTGGGCCCACGAAAAAAGAAGAGACCCAGTACTTC.